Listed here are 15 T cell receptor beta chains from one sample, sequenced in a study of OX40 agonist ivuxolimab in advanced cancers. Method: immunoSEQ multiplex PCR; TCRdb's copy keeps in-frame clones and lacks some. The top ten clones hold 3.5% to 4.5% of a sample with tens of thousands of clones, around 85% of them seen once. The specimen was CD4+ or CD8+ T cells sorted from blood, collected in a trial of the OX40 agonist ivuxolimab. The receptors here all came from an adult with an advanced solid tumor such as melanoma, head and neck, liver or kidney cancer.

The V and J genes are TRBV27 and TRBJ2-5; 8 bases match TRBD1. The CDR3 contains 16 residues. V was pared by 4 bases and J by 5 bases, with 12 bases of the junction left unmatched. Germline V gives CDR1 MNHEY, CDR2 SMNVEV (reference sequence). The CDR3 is CASSSPRQGPRETQYF. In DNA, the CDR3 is TGTGCCAGCAGTTCGCCGCGACAGGGGCCCAGGGAGACCCAGTACTTC.

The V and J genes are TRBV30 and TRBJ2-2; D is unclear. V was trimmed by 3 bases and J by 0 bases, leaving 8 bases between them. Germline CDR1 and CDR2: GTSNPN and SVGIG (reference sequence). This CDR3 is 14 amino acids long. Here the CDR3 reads CAWSRSTNTGELFF. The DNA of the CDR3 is TGTGCCTGGAGCCGATCTACGAACACCGGGGAGCTGTTTTTT. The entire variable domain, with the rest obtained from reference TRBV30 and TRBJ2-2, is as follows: SQTIHQWPATLVQPVGSPLSLECTVEGTSNPNLYWYRQAAGRGLQLLFYSVGIGQISSEVPQNLSASRPQDRQFILSSKKLLLSDSGFYLCAWSRSTNTGELFFGEGSRLTVL.

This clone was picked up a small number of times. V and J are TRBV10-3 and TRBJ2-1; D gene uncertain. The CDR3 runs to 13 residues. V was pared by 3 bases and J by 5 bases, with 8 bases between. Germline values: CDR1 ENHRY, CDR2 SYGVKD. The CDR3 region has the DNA TGTGCCATCAGTGACGGAGCAAACAATGAGCAGTTCTTC. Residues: CAISDGANNEQFF.

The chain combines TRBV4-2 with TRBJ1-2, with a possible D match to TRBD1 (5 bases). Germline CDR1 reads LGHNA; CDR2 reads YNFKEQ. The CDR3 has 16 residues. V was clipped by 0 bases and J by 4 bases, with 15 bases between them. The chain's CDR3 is CASSQDGSGLSYGYTF. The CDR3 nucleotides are TGTGCCAGCAGCCAAGATGGGTCGGGGCTATCCTATGGCTACACCTTC.

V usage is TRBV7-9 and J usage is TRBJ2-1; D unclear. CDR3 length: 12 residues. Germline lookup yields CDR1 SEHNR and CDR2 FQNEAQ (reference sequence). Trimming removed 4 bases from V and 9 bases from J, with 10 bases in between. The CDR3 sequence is CASSSLSFEQFF. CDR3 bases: TGTGCCAGCAGCTCACTGAGCTTTGAGCAGTTCTTC.

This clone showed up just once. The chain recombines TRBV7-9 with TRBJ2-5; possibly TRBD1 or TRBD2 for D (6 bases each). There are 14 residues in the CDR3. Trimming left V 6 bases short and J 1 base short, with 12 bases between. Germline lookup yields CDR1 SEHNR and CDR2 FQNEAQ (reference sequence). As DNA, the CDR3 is TGTGCCAGCAGGCGTCGGGGGCTCCAAGAGACCCAGTACTTC. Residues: CASRRRGLQETQYF. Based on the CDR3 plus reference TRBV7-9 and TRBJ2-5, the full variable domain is DTGVSQNPRHKITKRGQNVTFRCDPISEHNRLYWYRQTLGQGPEFLTYFQNEAQLEKSRLLSDRFSAERPKGSFSTLEIQRTEQGDSAMYLCASRRRGLQETQYFGPGTRLLVL.

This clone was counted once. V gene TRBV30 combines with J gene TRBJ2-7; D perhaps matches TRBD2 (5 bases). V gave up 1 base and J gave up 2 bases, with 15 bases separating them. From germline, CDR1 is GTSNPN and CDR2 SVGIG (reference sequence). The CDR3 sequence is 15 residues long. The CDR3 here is CAWSDPSGFPYEQYF. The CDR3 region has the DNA TGTGCCTGGAGTGATCCAAGCGGATTCCCCTACGAGCAGTACTTC.

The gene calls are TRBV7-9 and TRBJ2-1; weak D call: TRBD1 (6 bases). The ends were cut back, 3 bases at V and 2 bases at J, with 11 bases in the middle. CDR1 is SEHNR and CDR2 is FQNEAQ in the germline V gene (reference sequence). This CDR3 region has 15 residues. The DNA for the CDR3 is TGTGCCAGCAGCTTTGGGCAGGGGACCTACAATGAGCAGTTCTTC. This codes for CASSFGQGTYNEQFF.

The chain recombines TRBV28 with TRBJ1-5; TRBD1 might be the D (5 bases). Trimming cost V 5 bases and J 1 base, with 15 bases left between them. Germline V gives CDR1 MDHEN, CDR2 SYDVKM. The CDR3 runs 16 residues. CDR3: CASSTLEGLSNQPQHF. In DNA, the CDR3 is TGTGCCAGCAGTACCCTGGAGGGGCTGAGCAATCAGCCCCAGCATTTT.

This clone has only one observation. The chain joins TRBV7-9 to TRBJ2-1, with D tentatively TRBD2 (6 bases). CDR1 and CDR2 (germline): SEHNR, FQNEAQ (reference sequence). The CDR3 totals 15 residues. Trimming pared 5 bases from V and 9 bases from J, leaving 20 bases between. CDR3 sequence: CASSHGWGRRSEQFF. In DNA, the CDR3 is TGTGCCAGCAGCCACGGGTGGGGGAGGCGGTCTGAGCAGTTCTTC.

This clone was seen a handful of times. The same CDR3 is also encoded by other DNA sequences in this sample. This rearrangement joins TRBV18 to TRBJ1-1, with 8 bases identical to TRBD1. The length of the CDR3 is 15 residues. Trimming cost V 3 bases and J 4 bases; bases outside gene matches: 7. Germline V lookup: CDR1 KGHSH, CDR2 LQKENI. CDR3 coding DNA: TGTGCCAGCTCACCCCAAGGACAGGGCCTCACTGAAGCTTTCTTT. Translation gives CASSPQGQGLTEAFF.

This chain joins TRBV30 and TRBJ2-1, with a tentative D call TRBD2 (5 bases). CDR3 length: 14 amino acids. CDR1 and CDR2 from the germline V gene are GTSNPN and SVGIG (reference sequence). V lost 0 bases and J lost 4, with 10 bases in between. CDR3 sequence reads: CAWSVPGIYNEQFF. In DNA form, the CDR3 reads TGTGCCTGGAGTGTACCCGGGATATACAATGAGCAGTTCTTC.

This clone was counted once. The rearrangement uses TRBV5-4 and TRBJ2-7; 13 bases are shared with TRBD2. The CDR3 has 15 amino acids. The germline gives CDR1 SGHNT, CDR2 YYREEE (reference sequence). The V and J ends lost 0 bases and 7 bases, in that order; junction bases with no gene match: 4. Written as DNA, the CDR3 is TGTGCCAGCAGCTTGGCGGGACTAGCGGGGAGGGAGCAGTACTTC. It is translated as CASSLAGLAGREQYF.

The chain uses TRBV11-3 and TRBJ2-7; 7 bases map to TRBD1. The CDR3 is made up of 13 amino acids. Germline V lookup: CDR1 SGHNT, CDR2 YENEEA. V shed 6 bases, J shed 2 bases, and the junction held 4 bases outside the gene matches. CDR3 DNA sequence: TGTGCCAGCAGTTCGACAGGGACCTACGAGCAGTACTTC. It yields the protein CASSSTGTYEQYF.

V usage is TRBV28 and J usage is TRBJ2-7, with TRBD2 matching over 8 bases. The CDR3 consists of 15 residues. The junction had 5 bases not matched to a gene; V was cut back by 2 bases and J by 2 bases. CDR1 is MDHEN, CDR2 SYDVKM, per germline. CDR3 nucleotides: TGTGCCAGCAGTTTAAACCGGGGGGGGACCTACGAGCAGTACTTC. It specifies CASSLNRGGTYEQYF.